This TCR beta chain was observed in a study of T-cell memory formation after mild COVID-19. Study information: TCR clustering was largely donor specific. Study results and caveats: The CD4+ clones that contracted clustered mainly within CM and EM, and the CD8+ clones concentrated in EMRA. CD4+ bias marked clones expanding day 15 to 37, unlike balanced contracting clones.

TCRdb recomputed calls from the 5' RACE reads with MiXCR, one row per CDR3 protein. The sample consists of 200,000 to 250,000 distinct CDR3 sequences, more than 9% of them appearing once. Germline V gives CDR1 MGHDK, CDR2 SYGVNS. This CDR3 contains 14 residues. V was cut by 2 bases and J by 4 bases, with 12 bases left in between. About this clonotype: The antigen is undetermined.

The J gene is TRBJ2-7, the V gene TRBV25-1, with D perhaps matching TRBD1 (7 bases). This clonotype originated in a man aged 18 to 29 who had mild COVID-19 (a few samples of this study predate the infection). Cell type and time point are not known. Input material: PBMCs or a T cell subset sorted from them (not recorded which). The CDR3 here is CASSEAGQRYEQYF. The DNA of the CDR3 is TGTGCCAGCAGTGAAGCGGGACAGCGTTACGAGCAGTACTTC.